This paragraph reports one T cell receptor (beta chain). Original handling: The authors estimated nucleated cell counts from reference gene primer amplification. TCRdb's copy holds only in-frame clones and misses some; the assay was immunoSEQ multiplex PCR. That table is the source of V, J and clone size, and D and trimming were worked out from the DNA. The data show over 150,000 clones, with about 80% seen just once and 7% to 9% held by the top ten. The data are from a study of blood T cell repertoires in COVID-19. Study-wide context: PBMCs, B-cell-depleted T cells, or T cells were the source of the cDNA or gDNA that made up the material.

Cohort allocation depended upon clinical history that participants reported. Recovered participants had two consecutive negative NP/OP PCR tests, healthcare professional clearance, or symptom resolution. V was clipped by 2 bases and J by 5 bases; unmatched bases: 13. CDR1 and CDR2 (germline): SGHNT, YYREEE (reference sequence). The CDR3 totals 18 residues. Material for sequencing was PBMCs or T cells enriched from blood (not recorded which). This chain uses TRBV5-4 with TRBJ2-1; 10 bases fit TRBD1. The TCR comes from a man aged 35 to 55 who had recovered from COVID-19. The CDR3 coding sequence is TGTGCCAGCAGCTTTGGTTTCTCGGGCGGGACAGGGGACAATGAGCAGTTCTTC. This codes for CASSFGFSGGTGDNEQFF. Looking up the rest from reference TRBV5-4 and TRBJ2-1 gives the full variable domain: ETGVTQSPTHLIKTRGQQVTLRCSSQSGHNTVSWYQQALGQGPQFIFQYYREEENGRGNFPPRFSGLQFPNYSSELNVNALELDDSALYLCASSFGFSGGTGDNEQFFGPGTRLTVL.